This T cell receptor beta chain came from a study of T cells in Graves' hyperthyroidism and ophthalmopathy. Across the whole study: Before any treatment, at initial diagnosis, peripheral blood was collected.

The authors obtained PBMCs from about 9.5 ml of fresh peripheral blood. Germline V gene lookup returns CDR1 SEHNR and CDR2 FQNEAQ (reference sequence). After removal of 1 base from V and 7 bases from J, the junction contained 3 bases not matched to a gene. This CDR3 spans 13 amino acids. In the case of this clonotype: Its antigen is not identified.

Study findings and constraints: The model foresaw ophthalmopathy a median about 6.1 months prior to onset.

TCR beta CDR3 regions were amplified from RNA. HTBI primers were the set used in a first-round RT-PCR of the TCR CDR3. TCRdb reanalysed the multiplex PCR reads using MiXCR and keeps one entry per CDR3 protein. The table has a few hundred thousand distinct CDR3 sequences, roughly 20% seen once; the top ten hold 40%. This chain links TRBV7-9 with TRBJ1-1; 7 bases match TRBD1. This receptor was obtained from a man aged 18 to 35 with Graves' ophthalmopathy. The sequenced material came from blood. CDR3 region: CASSLDRGGEAFF. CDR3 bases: TGTGCCAGCAGCTTAGACAGGGGCGGTGAAGCTTTCTTT.